This paragraph reports one T cell receptor beta chain. Its antigen remains undetermined. Per-base quality was not reported, and no clone a single base away is much larger than it. This entry comes from a study (dated by TCRdb to 2016 to 2017). Library preparation was by RT-PCR. Sequencing was performed on an Illumina MiSeq. TCRdb cleaned the public reads at Q25 with fastp, built clones with MiXCR and kept in-frame beta chains. Rows are unified per CDR3 protein, each entry keeping the most common DNA and genes. This sample gives about 680,000 distinct CDR3 sequences in total; 14% of them show up just once. 3.6% of the sample is in the top ten clones. There are 12 amino acids in the CDR3, from cysteine to phenylalanine inclusive. Only the CDR3 DNA is retained, 36 bases long and in frame from the first base. Based on the germline V gene (reference sequence), the CDR1 and CDR2 sequences are SEHNR and FQNEAQ. Trimming at the junction amounts to 3 bases on V and 6 bases on J, and the germline ends lie 8 bases apart.

The chain is encoded by TRBV7-9 joined to TRBJ1-2, with the D gene call left open. The sequence was obtained from a female donor in good health, serving as a healthy control. The sample was memory CD4+ T cells from blood. The DNA sequence is as follows: TGTGCCAGCAGCTTTTCGATTGATGGCTACACCTTC. Translated, this is CASSFSIDGYTF.